The rows below give T cell receptor beta chains drawn from one sample of a study of cytomegalovirus exposure and HLA in healthy donors. Using immunoSEQ multiplex PCR, the repertoire was profiled, and TCRdb retains in-frame clones only, with some absent. The sample holds around 170,000 clones, around 85% seen once. The sequenced sample was PBMCs. These receptor sequences come from a middle-aged man in good health and CMV-seronegative. The CDR3 runs from the conserved cysteine through the conserved F or W. Fields, in order: V gene, clone size, D gene, J gene, CDR3 DNA, CDR3 protein. The D gene is left open where the match is weak. Clone size is given for some rows only: seen once, a few or many times, or a class if the clone is expanded.

TRBV6-1,-,-,TRBJ1-5,TGTGCCAGCAGTGAAGCTTTAGGGGCTCAGCCCCAGCATTTT,CASSEALGAQPQHF
TRBV2,-,-,TRBJ1-2,TGTGCCAGCAGGGCACAGGGCTATGGCTACACCTTC,CASRAQGYGYTF
TRBV5-1,-,TRBD1,TRBJ2-2,TGCGCCAGCAGCTTCGGGACAGCGAACACCGGGGAGCTGTTTTTT,CASSFGTANTGELFF
TRBV5-6,-,TRBD1,TRBJ2-7,TGTGCCAGCAGCGGGGACAGCTACGAGCAGTACTTC,CASSGDSYEQYF
TRBV7-2,-,TRBD1,TRBJ1-2,TGTGCCAGCAGCTCGACAGGGGCCTATGGCTACACCTTC,CASSSTGAYGYTF
TRBV6-5,-,-,TRBJ2-7,TGTGCCAGCAGTTACCGTCGAGCCAGCGACGAGCAGTACTTC,CASSYRRASDEQYF
TRBV9,-,TRBD1,TRBJ1-4,TGTGCCAGCAGCGTCGGACAGGGCGTTAATGAAAAACTGTTTTTT,CASSVGQGVNEKLFF
TRBV14,few,-,TRBJ1-2,TGTGCCAGCAGCTTCGACAGGAACTATGGCTACACCTTC,CASSFDRNYGYTF
TRBV6-1,-,-,TRBJ1-2,TGTGCCAGCAGTGAAGACCTATCTAACTATGGCTACACCTTC,CASSEDLSNYGYTF
TRBV7-9,-,-,TRBJ1-2,TGTGCCAGCAGCTTAGAAGGGGGAAACGGCTACACCTTC,CASSLEGGNGYTF
TRBV14,-,-,TRBJ1-1,TGTGCCAGCAGTCTTAAGTCCGGGGGAGGGGCTTTCTTT,CASSLKSGGGAFF
TRBV18,-,TRBD1,TRBJ1-1,TGTGCCAGCTCACCAGGACAGGGGTCTGAAGCTTTCTTT,CASSPGQGSEAFF
TRBV14,-,TRBD1,TRBJ1-4,TGTGCCAGCAGCCCGGGACAGAGAACAACTAATGAAAAACTGTTTTTT,CASSPGQRTTNEKLFF
TRBV9,-,-,TRBJ2-2,TGTGCCAGCAGCGTAGGGGCGGGGACCGGGGAGCTGTTTTTT,CASSVGAGTGELFF
TRBV4-1,-,-,TRBJ1-2,TGCGCCAGCAGCCAAGAAGGCTACAGTAACTATGGCTACACCTTC,CASSQEGYSNYGYTF
TRBV7-9,-,TRBD2,TRBJ2-1,TGTGCCAGCAGCCCCGGACTAGCTGGGAATGAGCAGTTCTTC,CASSPGLAGNEQFF
TRBV27,-,-,TRBJ1-1,TGTGCCAGCAGTTTAGGACCTAGGGGCACTGAAGCTTTCTTT,CASSLGPRGTEAFF
TRBV7-8,few,TRBD1,TRBJ1-5,TGTGCCAGCAGCATACAGGGGAATCAGCCCCAGCATTTT,CASSIQGNQPQHF
TRBV12-5,-,-,TRBJ2-7,TGTGCTAGTGGTTCTCCCCCTTTCTACGAGCAGTACTTC,CASGSPPFYEQYF
TRBV10-3,-,-,TRBJ1-1,TGTGCCATCAGTGTTGACATGTACACTGAAGCTTTCTTT,CAISVDMYTEAFF
TRBV19,-,-,TRBJ1-5,TGTGCCAGTAATATAAGCAGGGGTAGCAATCAGCCCCAGCATTTT,CASNISRGSNQPQHF
TRBV7-2,-,-,TRBJ2-7,TGTGCCAGCAGCTTAGGTCCGCGGGCGGACTACGAGCAGTACTTC,CASSLGPRADYEQYF
TRBV5-1,-,TRBD2,TRBJ2-7,TGCGCCAGCAGCGCGGTACTAGCGGGGAACGGCTACGAGCAGTACTTC,CASSAVLAGNGYEQYF
TRBV5-5,few,TRBD1,TRBJ1-2,TGTGCCAGCAGCCGGACACAGGGGGCTAACTATGGCTACACCTTC,CASSRTQGANYGYTF
TRBV7-8,-,-,TRBJ1-5,TGTGCCAGCAGGAGACAGGAAAGCTACCCCCAGCATTTT,CASRRQESYPQHF
TRBV6-1,once,-,TRBJ1-5,TGTGCCAGCAGTGTGGAGGGGCTCTACAATCAGCCCCAGCATTTT,CASSVEGLYNQPQHF
TRBV9,once,TRBD2,TRBJ2-2,TGTGCCAGCAGCGTAGCTGAGCGGGGGTTTACCGGGGAGCTGTTTTTT,CASSVAERGFTGELFF
TRBV10-3,-,TRBD1,TRBJ2-3,TGTGCCATCAGTGAGCTAGGGGGCCTCGGCACAGATACGCAGTATTTT,CAISELGGLGTDTQYF
TRBV18,few,TRBD1,TRBJ1-6,TGTGCCAGCTCACCCTTTGGACAGGGCTATAATTCACCCCTCCACTTT,CASSPFGQGYNSPLHF
TRBV11-2,-,-,TRBJ2-3,TGTGCCAGCAGCTCCACAGACATGACGACGCAGTATTTT,CASSSTDMTTQYF
TRBV19,-,-,TRBJ2-7,TGTGCCAGTAGTCAAGGGTGGGGGGTGTTATCCTACGAGCAGTACTTC,CASSQGWGVLSYEQYF
TRBV19,-,TRBD2,TRBJ2-1,TGTGCCAGTAGGTCCGGACTAGCGGGGGGAGGTGAGCAGTTCTTC,CASRSGLAGGGEQFF
TRBV6-5,-,-,TRBJ2-7,TGTGCCGGAGGGGGAGGGTTTCTCTACGAGCAGTACTTC,CAGGGGFLYEQYF
TRBV27,few,-,TRBJ1-4,TGTGCCAGCAGTTTATTGGCAGGAGGCGAAAAACTGTTTTTT,CASSLLAGGEKLFF
TRBV12-5,-,-,TRBJ2-5,TGTGCTAGTGGTTCCGTAATAGCCCAGTACTTC,CASGSVIAQYF
TRBV5-6,-,-,TRBJ2-7,TGTGCCAGCAGCCGCCGGGACTCTCCCTACGAGCAGTACTTC,CASSRRDSPYEQYF
TRBV27,-,-,TRBJ1-6,TGTGCCAGCAGTTTTAGAGCCGAATCACCCCTCCACTTT,CASSFRAESPLHF